The 31 T cell receptor beta chains reported below all come from one sample, sequenced in a study of shared clonotypes between healthy human individuals (dated by TCRdb to 2018 to 2021). CD8 naive samples consisted of CD45RO-negative cells that were positively selected for CCR7, yielding a CD45RA+CCR7+ population without TemRA cells. The library was obtained by the immunoSEQ multiplex PCR assay. What TCRdb holds here is the immuneACCESS table cut down to in-frame rearrangements. Part of the clones is not present; checked against another copy, under half of the missing clones reflect an unresolved V gene, and the others are unexplained. The sample yields about 2.1 million clones; 85% to 95% were counted once. The top ten clonotypes cover 1.7% of the sample. The sequencing sample was made of naive CD8+ T cells from PBMCs. This specimen's cell subset or site label, interpreted: CD45RA+CCR7+. These TCRs come from a man aged 18 to 35 in good health. Some clones in this sample may be carry-over from other donors' samples.

The CDR3 DNA reads TGCGCCAGCAGCCAAGGTAGGATAGCGGGAACCGAGCAGTACTTC. Translating gives CASSQGRIAGTEQYF. The rearrangement joins TRBV4-3 to TRBJ2-7, with 8 bases fitting TRBD2. The ends lost 1 base at V and 6 bases at J; junction bases unmatched: 8. This CDR3 is built from 15 residues. Germline V lookup: CDR1 LGHNA, CDR2 YSLEER.

This clone was seen a single time. The chain is built from TRBV10-1 and TRBJ2-7; 7 nucleotides match TRBD1. This CDR3 comprises 14 residues. After removal of 5 bases from V and 6 bases from J, the junction contained 10 bases not matched to a gene. Germline V CDR1 and CDR2: WNHNN, SYGVQD (reference sequence). CDR3 protein: CASSLLGAGGEQYF. CDR3 nucleotides: TGCGCCAGCAGTCTCCTAGGGGCAGGGGGCGAGCAGTACTTC.

V is TRBV5-6 and J is TRBJ2-1; D possibly corresponds to TRBD2 (5 bases). CDR3 length: 18 amino acids. Germline CDR1 SGHDT, CDR2 YYEEEE. V was shortened by 5 bases and J by 2 bases, with 23 bases between the two germline ends. The CDR3 here is CASREGLGSHVTYNEQFF. In DNA form, the CDR3 reads TGTGCCAGCAGAGAAGGACTGGGCTCCCATGTTACCTACAATGAGCAGTTCTTC.

The rearrangement uses TRBV4-3 and TRBJ2-1; a weak D match, TRBD2 (6 bases). Per germline, CDR1 LGHNA and CDR2 YSLEER. There are 19 residues in the CDR3. Between the trimmed V and J ends, which lost 4 bases and 5 bases, there was a span of 27 bases. CDR3 residues: CASSLSGLEPSWEDNEQFF. For the CDR3, the DNA is TGCGCCAGCAGCCTATCGGGACTCGAACCCTCGTGGGAGGACAATGAGCAGTTCTTC.

V usage is TRBV7-9 and J usage is TRBJ2-7, with 10 bases lining up with TRBD2. V shed 3 bases and J 5 bases; nucleotides not matched to a gene: 7. The length of the CDR3 is 15 residues. CDR1 and CDR2 (germline): SEHNR, FQNEAQ (reference sequence). DNA for the CDR3: TGTGCCAGCAGCTTGTCAAGCGGGAGGGTGAACGAGCAGTACTTC. The encoded protein is CASSLSSGRVNEQYF.

This chain links TRBV7-6 with TRBJ1-1; unclear D gene. CDR1 and CDR2 (germline): SGHVS, FNYEAQ. This CDR3 comprises 15 residues. Trimming shortened V by 1 base and J by 1 base, and 10 bases separated the two germline ends. The CDR3 DNA reads TGTGCCAGCAGCTTAGGTCCGACCTGGAACACTGAAGCTTTCTTT. As protein: CASSLGPTWNTEAFF.

The chain combines TRBV4-3 with TRBJ2-7, with 9 nucleotides matching TRBD1. Per the germline V gene, CDR1 is LGHNA and CDR2 is YSLEER. The CDR3 sequence is 15 residues long. J gave up 2 bases and V 0 bases, and 2 bases lay outside the gene matches. CDR3 loop: CASSQDRTGAYEQYF. The CDR3 DNA sequence: TGCGCCAGCAGCCAAGATAGGACAGGGGCCTACGAGCAGTACTTC.

About this clone: Other DNA sequences within the sample encode an identical CDR3. The chain links TRBV13 to TRBJ2-7, with D possibly being TRBD1 (6 bases). The V gene lost 5 bases and the J gene lost 7 bases, with 15 bases spanning the gap. This CDR3 region has 13 residues. Looked up from germline, CDR1 is PRHDT and CDR2 is FYEKMQ (reference sequence). In DNA, the CDR3 is TGTGCCAGCAGCCTAACAGGGTCGGGGGAGCAGTACTTC. The encoded protein is CASSLTGSGEQYF.

The chain couples TRBV6-5 to TRBJ1-5; D unclear. The CDR3 consists of 15 residues. The germline CDR1 and CDR2 sequences are MNHEY and SVGAGI. Trimming left V 7 bases short and J 0 bases short, with 13 bases between. The CDR3 sequence: CASKVSVYSNQPQHF. Here the CDR3 DNA reads TGTGCCAGCAAGGTCAGTGTTTATAGCAATCAGCCCCAGCATTTT.

The gene calls are TRBV2 and TRBJ2-7; D assignment may be TRBD1 or TRBD2 (5 bases each). V was pared by 8 bases and J by 0 bases, with 14 bases between. The CDR3 consists of 14 residues. Germline V lookup: CDR1 SNHLY, CDR2 FYNNEI. The CDR3 DNA sequence: TGTGCCAGCCCCGGGACGGGGAGCTCCTACGAGCAGTACTTC. It is translated as CASPGTGSSYEQYF.

With respect to this clone: Other DNA sequences in this specimen translate into the identical CDR3. The V gene is TRBV27, the J gene TRBJ2-3; maybe TRBD2 (6 bases). The CDR3 covers 16 residues. V was shortened by 5 bases and J by 3 bases, with 18 bases between the two germline ends. Germline values: CDR1 MNHEY, CDR2 SMNVEV (reference sequence). DNA of the CDR3: TGTGCCAGCAGTCCGTCTTCGGGGGAGTCTACAGATACGCAGTATTTT. Protein: CASSPSSGESTDTQYF.

DNA for the CDR3: TGTGCCAGCAGTTTAGTAAGGGGAAGTGGTGGCTACACCTTC. It is translated as CASSLVRGSGGYTF. The chain couples TRBV28 to TRBJ1-2; maybe TRBD1 (5 bases). Germline V lookup: CDR1 MDHEN, CDR2 SYDVKM. Between the trimmed V and J ends, which lost 2 bases and 7 bases, there was a span of 14 bases. CDR3 size: 14 residues.

The gene calls are TRBV19 and TRBJ2-1, with 9 bases that match TRBD1. The CDR3 spans 16 residues. Germline-derived CDR1 and CDR2 are LNHDA and SQIVND (reference sequence). V was pared by 4 bases and J by 7 bases, with 11 bases of the junction left unmatched. The CDR3 loop is CASSTRDREEGNEQFF. The DNA for the CDR3 is TGTGCCAGTAGTACAAGGGACAGGGAGGAGGGGAATGAGCAGTTCTTC.

The chain recombines TRBV29-1 with TRBJ1-6, with TRBD1 as a possible D gene (5 bases). V dropped 5 bases and J dropped 7 bases, with 9 bases sitting between them. This CDR3 has 12 residues. CDR1 SQVTM and CDR2 ANQGSEA come from the germline V gene. In DNA form, the CDR3 reads TGCAGCGTTCGGGACGGGAATTCACCCCTCCACTTT. This translates into CSVRDGNSPLHF.

V usage is TRBV7-8 and J usage is TRBJ2-7; possibly TRBD1 for D (6 bases). Trimming shortened V by 4 bases and J by 6 bases, and 13 bases separated the two germline ends. Germline assignment: CDR1 SGHVS and CDR2 FQNEAQ. This CDR3 is built from 13 residues. For the CDR3, the DNA is TGTGCCAGCAGCTATTGGACAGAGCGCGAGCAGTACTTC. The encoded protein is CASSYWTEREQYF.

The V call is TRBV29-1, the J call TRBJ2-3, with TRBD2 identical over 13 bases. This CDR3 has 18 residues. Trimming removed 1 base from V and 8 bases from J; junction bases left unmatched: 15. Germline loops: CDR1 SQVTM, CDR2 ANQGSEA. DNA of the CDR3: TGCAGCGTTGAAGTCACGATGGGACTAGCGGGACGCACGGGTACGCAGTATTTT. It yields the protein CSVEVTMGLAGRTGTQYF.

CDR3 DNA sequence: TGTGCCAGCAGTTTAAGGCCGACCGGGGGGCCCCAGCATTTT. It yields the protein CASSLRPTGGPQHF. The chain combines TRBV28 with TRBJ1-5, with a possible D match to TRBD1 (5 bases). Trimming removed 2 bases from V and 9 bases from J, with 14 bases in between. Germline CDR1 is MDHEN and CDR2 is SYDVKM. The CDR3 contains 14 residues. The whole variable domain, filled in from reference TRBV28 and TRBJ1-5, reads DVKVTQSSRYLVKRTGEKVFLECVQDMDHENMFWYRQDPGLGLRLIYFSYDVKMKEKGDIPEGYSVSREKKERFSLILESASTNQTSMYLCASSLRPTGGPQHFGDGTRLSIL.

The chain combines TRBV27 with TRBJ1-2; possibly TRBD1 for D (6 bases). The CDR3 loop spans 16 amino acids. Germline CDR1 and CDR2: MNHEY and SMNVEV (reference sequence). V was cut by 0 bases and J by 4 bases, with 15 bases left in between. CDR3 protein: CASSLSGRGAAYGYTF. For the CDR3, the DNA is TGTGCCAGCAGTTTATCGGGTCGGGGGGCCGCCTATGGCTACACCTTC.

The chain recombines TRBV23-1 with TRBJ2-5; the match to TRBD1 covers 10 bases. TRBV23-1 is classed as an ORF, of uncertain function. The length of the CDR3 is 17 residues. V gave up 0 bases and J gave up 2 bases; unmatched junction bases: 6. The CDR3 bases are TGCGCCAGCAGTCAATCGCGGGACAGGGGATTTCAAGAGACCCAGTACTTC. This encodes CASSQSRDRGFQETQYF.

This sequence joins TRBV27 and TRBJ2-7, with D tentatively TRBD1 or TRBD2 (5 bases each). Per the germline V gene, CDR1 is MNHEY and CDR2 is SMNVEV (reference sequence). The ends were cut back, 4 bases at V and 4 bases at J, with 14 bases in the middle. The CDR3 extends over 14 amino acids. The CDR3 sequence: CASSWSRGTYEQYF. The CDR3 DNA follows: TGTGCCAGCAGTTGGTCCCGGGGCACTTACGAGCAGTACTTC.

Note on this clone: The same CDR3 arises from other DNA sequences in this sample as well. The chain couples TRBV7-9 to TRBJ1-3; the match to TRBD1 covers 10 bases. The CDR3 spans 15 residues. The germline gives CDR1 SEHNR, CDR2 FQNEAQ (reference sequence). V was clipped by 4 bases and J by 2 bases; unmatched bases: 2. For the CDR3, the DNA is TGTGCCAGCAGCTCCGGGACAGGGGCTGGAAACACCATATATTTT. Translation gives CASSSGTGAGNTIYF.

The chain uses TRBV7-9 and TRBJ2-1, with D perhaps TRBD1 (5 bases). The CDR3 covers 12 residues. The V gene lost 3 bases and the J gene lost 10 bases, with 10 bases spanning the gap. Germline V gene lookup returns CDR1 SEHNR and CDR2 FQNEAQ (reference sequence). The CDR3 here is CASSFSSGEQFF. Here the CDR3 DNA reads TGTGCCAGCAGCTTCTCTTCAGGGGAGCAGTTCTTC. Filled out from reference TRBV7-9 and TRBJ2-1, the complete variable domain reads DTGVSQNPRHKITKRGQNVTFRCDPISEHNRLYWYRQTLGQGPEFLTYFQNEAQLEKSRLLSDRFSAERPKGSFSTLEIQRTEQGDSAMYLCASSFSSGEQFFGPGTRLTVL.

J is TRBJ2-5 and V is TRBV9, with 8 bases matching TRBD1. V lost 2 bases and J lost 2; bases outside the gene matches: 8. Germline V gene data show CDR1 as SGDLS and CDR2 as YYNGEE. This CDR3 has 16 residues. Here the CDR3 reads CASSVKMDREQETQYF. CDR3 DNA: TGTGCCAGCAGCGTGAAAATGGACAGGGAGCAAGAGACCCAGTACTTC.

The chain employs TRBV29-1 and TRBJ1-5, with D possibly TRBD1 on 5 matching bases. Trimming shortened V by 3 bases and J by 7 bases, and 13 bases separated the two germline ends. Germline CDR1 and CDR2: SQVTM and ANQGSEA. The CDR3 is made up of 13 amino acids. The CDR3 reads CSVESGMGQPQHF. As DNA, the CDR3 is TGCAGCGTTGAGTCAGGGATGGGACAGCCCCAGCATTTT. Looking up the rest from reference TRBV29-1 and TRBJ1-5 gives the full variable domain: SAVISQKPSRDICQRGTSLTIQCQVDSQVTMMFWYRQQPGQSLTLIATANQGSEATYESGFVIDKFPISRPNLTFSTLTVSNMSPEDSSIYLCSVESGMGQPQHFGDGTRLSIL.

The V call is TRBV14, the J call TRBJ2-1; D ambiguous. Trimming shortened V by 1 base and J by 5 bases, and 18 bases separated the two germline ends. CDR3 length: 17 amino acids. Germline CDR1 reads SGHDN; CDR2 reads FVKESK. CDR3 region: CASSQASPIDWHNEQFF. As DNA, the CDR3 is TGTGCCAGCAGCCAAGCGAGCCCCATAGACTGGCACAATGAGCAGTTCTTC.

V is TRBV11-2 and J is TRBJ2-1; 8 nucleotides match TRBD2. This CDR3 has 18 residues. In germline, CDR1 is SGHAT, CDR2 FQNNGV. V was clipped by 6 bases and J by 6 bases; unmatched bases: 19. The CDR3 DNA is TGTGCCAGCAGACAAGACCCCCTAGAGCGGGAGTTCCCCAATGAGCAGTTCTTC. Amino acid sequence: CASRQDPLEREFPNEQFF. The full variable domain, its missing parts supplied by reference TRBV11-2 and TRBJ2-1, is EAGVAQSPRYKIIEKRQSVAFWCNPISGHATLYWYQQILGQGPKLLIQFQNNGVVDDSQLPKDRFSAERLKGVDSTLKIQPAKLEDSAVYLCASRQDPLEREFPNEQFFGPGTRLTVL.

The CDR3 loop reads CASRTTEAAYEQYF. CDR3 bases: TGTGCCAGCAGAACGACAGAGGCTGCCTACGAGCAGTACTTC. This sequence joins TRBV28 and TRBJ2-7, with D perhaps TRBD1 (5 bases). Germline-derived CDR1 and CDR2 are MDHEN and SYDVKM. Trimming cost V 6 bases and J 2 bases, with 14 bases left between them. The CDR3 length is 14 residues. The complete variable domain, with remaining parts taken from reference TRBV28 and TRBJ2-7, reads DVKVTQSSRYLVKRTGEKVFLECVQDMDHENMFWYRQDPGLGLRLIYFSYDVKMKEKGDIPEGYSVSREKKERFSLILESASTNQTSMYLCASRTTEAAYEQYFGPGTRLTVT.

The J gene is TRBJ2-2, the V gene TRBV7-8; 9 bases are shared with TRBD2. There are 14 residues in the CDR3. The germline CDR1 and CDR2 sequences are SGHVS and FQNEAQ. V lost 1 base to trimming and J lost 11 bases; unmatched junction nucleotides: 5. The CDR3 spells CASSLVPSGTELFF. The DNA for the CDR3 is TGTGCCAGCAGCTTAGTTCCTAGCGGGACAGAGCTGTTTTTT.

The CDR3 reads CASSAGTGDGELFF. The CDR3 bases are TGTGCCAGCAGCGCCGGGACAGGAGACGGGGAGCTGTTTTTT. The V gene is TRBV6-6, the J gene TRBJ2-2; 8 nucleotides line up with TRBD1. Trimming removed 6 bases from V and 7 bases from J; junction bases left unmatched: 7. CDR3 length: 14 amino acids. The V gene's germline CDR1 is MNHNY and CDR2 SVGAGI (reference sequence).

This clone was seen only once. The chain employs TRBV9 and TRBJ2-1; a weak D match, TRBD2 (5 bases). The V end was cut by 6 bases, the J end by 8 bases, with 18 bases between. The germline V gene has CDR1 SGDLS and CDR2 YYNGEE. The CDR3 sequence is 14 residues long. CDR3 nucleotide sequence: TGTGCCAGCAACGAAGGACCCCCCGGGGATGAGCAGTTCTTC. The encoded protein is CASNEGPPGDEQFF. The full variable domain, its missing parts supplied by reference TRBV9 and TRBJ2-1, is DSGVTQTPKHLITATGQRVTLRCSPRSGDLSVYWYQQSLDQGLQFLIQYYNGEERAKGNILERFSAQQFPDLHSELNLSSLELGDSALYFCASNEGPPGDEQFFGPGTRLTVL.

The V and J genes are TRBV5-1 and TRBJ2-1; the D is unclear. The CDR3 extends over 13 amino acids. Germline CDR1 reads SGHRS; CDR2 reads YFSETQ. V was clipped by 0 bases and J by 5 bases, with 6 bases between them. CDR3 sequence: CASSLGANNEQFF. The CDR3 DNA sequence: TGCGCCAGCAGCTTGGGAGCGAACAATGAGCAGTTCTTC.